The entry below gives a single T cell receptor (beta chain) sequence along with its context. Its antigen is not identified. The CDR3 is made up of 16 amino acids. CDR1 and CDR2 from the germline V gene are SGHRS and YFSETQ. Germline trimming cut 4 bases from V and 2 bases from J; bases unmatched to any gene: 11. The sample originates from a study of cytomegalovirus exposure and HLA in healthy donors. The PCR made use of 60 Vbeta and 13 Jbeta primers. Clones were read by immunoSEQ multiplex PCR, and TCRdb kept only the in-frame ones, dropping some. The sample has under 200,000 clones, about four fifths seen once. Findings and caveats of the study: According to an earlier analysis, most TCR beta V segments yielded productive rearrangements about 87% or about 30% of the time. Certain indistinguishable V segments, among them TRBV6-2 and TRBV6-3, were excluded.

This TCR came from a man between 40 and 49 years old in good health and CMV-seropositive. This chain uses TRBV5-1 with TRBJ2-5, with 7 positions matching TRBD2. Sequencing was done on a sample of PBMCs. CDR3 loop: CASSQGLAVAQETQYF. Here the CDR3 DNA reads TGCGCCAGCAGCCAAGGGCTAGCGGTAGCACAAGAGACCCAGTACTTC. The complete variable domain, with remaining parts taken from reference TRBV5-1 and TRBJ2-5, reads KAGVTQTPRYLIKTRGQQVTLSCSPISGHRSVSWYQQTPGQGLQFLFEYFSETQRNKGNFPGRFSGRQFSNSRSEMNVSTLELGDSALYLCASSQGLAVAQETQYFGPGTRLLVL.